Shown below are 8 T cell receptor beta chains from a single sample sequenced in a study of human T cells and chemical hapten exposure (dated by TCRdb to about 2021). This specimen's time point label, per the study, means: patch test 2, 6 weeks after DPC sensitization. The treatment or condition label of this sample denotes: therapeutic diphenylcyclopropenone sensitization with weekly scalp DPC. Library construction relied on RACE. Reads for this sample came from a NextSeq 500. TCRdb handled the public reads itself, with Q25 trimming in fastp and clone calling in MiXCR, and kept productive beta chains. Entries that share a CDR3 protein sequence are merged under the most common genes and DNA. This sample is represented by roughly 140,000 distinct CDR3 sequences; 12% of them were singletons. The top ten hold 1.3% to 1.5% of the sample. The starting material was whole blood, obtained in connection with sensitization to the hapten diphenylcyclopropenone (DPC). These receptors all come from a woman aged 45-65 years with alopecia areata. Some clones in this sample may be carry-over from other donors' samples.

This clonotype has only a few counts. J is TRBJ2-3 and V is TRBV3-1; no firm D call. CDR3 length: 12 residues. V lost 1 base, J lost 6 bases, and 5 bases lay in between. Germline lookup yields CDR1 LGHDT and CDR2 YNNKEL (reference sequence). CDR3 in amino acids: CASSQVWDTQYF. DNA of the CDR3: TGTGCCAGCAGCCAAGTGTGGGATACGCAGTATTTT.

This clonotype was counted a few times. The chain links TRBV24-1 to TRBJ2-5; 7 nucleotides line up with TRBD1. This CDR3 spans 14 amino acids. Trimming cost V 7 bases and J 3 bases; bases outside gene matches: 7. Germline V gene sequence: CDR1 KGHDR, CDR2 SFDVKD. The CDR3 reads CATSRPGQKETQYF. CDR3 bases: TGTGCCACCAGCCGACCGGGACAGAAAGAGACCCAGTACTTC.

This clonotype has only a few counts. The chain joins TRBV12-3 or TRBV12-4 to TRBJ2-4; 9 bases are shared with TRBD1. The CDR3 runs 13 residues. With V trimmed by 4 bases and J by 12 bases, 7 bases remained unmatched. The CDR3 loop is CASSSYRGPDQYF. The CDR3 DNA reads TGTGCCAGCAGTTCCTACAGGGGGCCGGATCAGTACTTC.

Only a few counts were recorded for this clonotype. This chain connects TRBV6-1 to TRBJ2-7; no clear D. This CDR3 region has 14 residues. The V gene's germline CDR1 is MNHNS and CDR2 SASEGT. V lost 1 base and J lost 3, with 10 bases in between. The CDR3: CASSEGWQDYEQYF. DNA of the CDR3: TGTGCCAGCAGTGAAGGGTGGCAGGACTACGAGCAGTACTTC.

V usage is TRBV27 and J usage is TRBJ2-2; D possibly corresponds to TRBD1 (5 bases). This CDR3 comprises 15 residues. CDR1 and CDR2 from the germline V gene are MNHEY and SMNVEV (reference sequence). The V and J ends lost 5 bases and 5 bases respectively, with 15 bases between them. The CDR3 nucleotides are TGTGCCAGCAGTACCACCCAGGGTAGGACCGGGGAGCTGTTTTTT. It is translated as CASSTTQGRTGELFF.

The chain recombines TRBV12-2 with TRBJ2-7; the D call of TRBD1 is as the table states it, not checked on the DNA. TRBV12-2 is a pseudogene segment. The CDR3 contains 15 residues. The CDR3 spells CASRLEGGRRHEQYF. The CDR3 DNA sequence: TGTGCAAGTCGCTTAGAAGGGGGTCGACGACACGAGCAGTACTTC.

This clonotype was seen only a few times. The rearrangement uses TRBV7-2 and TRBJ2-3, with D uncertain. V was pared by 0 bases and J by 4 bases, with 11 bases between. The CDR3 consists of 15 residues. CDR1 SGHTA and CDR2 FQGNSA come from the germline V gene. Written as DNA, the CDR3 is TGTGCCAGCAGCTTAGCGCGGTATCCTGCAGATACGCAGTATTTT. This encodes CASSLARYPADTQYF.

There are many counts of this clonotype. V is TRBV28 and J is TRBJ2-7; D is possibly TRBD1 or TRBD2 (5 bases each). This CDR3 has 14 amino acids. Trimming stripped 6 bases from V and 3 bases from J, with 15 bases between. CDR1 and CDR2 from the germline V gene are MDHEN and SYDVKM. Here the CDR3 DNA reads TGTGCCAGCAGCTTACTCCGGGACGACTACGAGCAGTACTTC. Protein: CASSLLRDDYEQYF.